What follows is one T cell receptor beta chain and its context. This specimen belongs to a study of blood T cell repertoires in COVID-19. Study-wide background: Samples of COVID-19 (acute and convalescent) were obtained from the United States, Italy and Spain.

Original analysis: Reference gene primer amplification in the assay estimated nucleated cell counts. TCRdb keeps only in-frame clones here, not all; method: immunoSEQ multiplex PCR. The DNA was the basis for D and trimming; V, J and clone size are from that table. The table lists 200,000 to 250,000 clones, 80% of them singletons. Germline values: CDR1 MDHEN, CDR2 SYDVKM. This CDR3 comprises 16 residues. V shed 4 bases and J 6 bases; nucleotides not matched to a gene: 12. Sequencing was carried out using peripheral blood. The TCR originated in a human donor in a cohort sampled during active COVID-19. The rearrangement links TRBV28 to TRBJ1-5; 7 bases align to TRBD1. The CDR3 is CASSSLDRDTSQPQHF. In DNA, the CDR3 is TGTGCCAGCAGTTCCCTCGACAGGGACACTAGTCAGCCCCAGCATTTT.